These 13 T cell receptor beta chains originate from one sample sequenced in a study of CD8+CD57+ T cells in acquired aplastic anemia (dated by TCRdb to about 2018). Instrument on record: Illumina HiSeq 2000. Genomic DNA served as template for TCR beta VDJ combination and CDR3 sequence profiling. TCRdb reran the public reads through fastp at Q25 and MiXCR, keeping productive beta chains. Entries that share a CDR3 protein sequence are merged under the most common genes and DNA. The sample has roughly 86,000 distinct CDR3 sequences on record, approximately 46% of them singletons. The top ten hold 60% to 75% of the sample. The specimen was sorted CD4+, CD8+, or CD8+CD57+ T cells (not recorded which) from PBMCs. The receptor source for this set is a human donor in good health, serving as a control.

The genes are TRBV18 and TRBJ2-5; D gene ambiguous. Between the trimmed V and J ends, which lost 0 bases and 0 bases, there was a span of 2 bases. The germline V gene has CDR1 KGHSH and CDR2 LQKENI. This CDR3 has 13 amino acids. The CDR3 here is CASSPPDQETQYF. Here the CDR3 DNA reads TGTGCCAGCTCACCACCCGACCAAGAGACCCAGTACTTC.

A single count supports this clonotype. The chain combines TRBV29-1 with TRBJ2-7; 7 positions match TRBD1. V dropped 6 bases and J dropped 0; count of bases not matched to a gene: 5. This CDR3 spans 13 amino acids. The V gene's germline CDR1 is SQVTM and CDR2 ANQGSEA. The DNA for the CDR3 is TGCAGCGTGGCCGGGACAGCCTCCTACGAGCAGTACTTC. This codes for CSVAGTASYEQYF.

The chain recombines TRBV19 with TRBJ2-7, with D possibly matching TRBD2 (6 bases). Germline lookup yields CDR1 LNHDA and CDR2 SQIVND (reference sequence). Trimming left V 6 bases short and J 4 bases short, with 19 bases between. The CDR3 sequence is 15 residues long. In nucleotides, the CDR3 is TGTGCCAGTAGCCCTAGGGCGGGGCGACAGTACGAGCAGTACTTC. Amino acids: CASSPRAGRQYEQYF.

Many counts were recorded for this clonotype. The chain combines TRBV13 with TRBJ1-2, with TRBD1 matching over 8 bases. Germline loops: CDR1 PRHDT, CDR2 FYEKMQ (reference sequence). This CDR3 is 13 amino acids long. V lost 4 bases to trimming and J lost 7 bases; unmatched junction nucleotides: 5. CDR3 in DNA: TGTGCCAGCAGCTCCCGGACAGGGACTGGCTACACCTTC. As protein: CASSSRTGTGYTF.

This clonotype has more than one count but fewer than ten. The CDR3 DNA sequence: TGTGCCAGCAGCTTTGCTCCGGGACAAGTAAATGAAAAACTGTTTTTT. It codes for CASSFAPGQVNEKLFF. The rearrangement links TRBV5-5 to TRBJ1-4; maybe TRBD1 (6 bases). The CDR3 consists of 16 residues. Per the germline V gene, CDR1 is SGHKS and CDR2 is YYEKEE (reference sequence). Trimming removed 2 bases at V and 5 bases at J, with 16 bases between.

This clonotype was seen many times. This chain connects TRBV7-2 to TRBJ2-7; D remains unclear. The CDR3 is made up of 13 amino acids. Germline lookup yields CDR1 SGHTA and CDR2 FQGNSA. The V end lost 5 bases, the J end lost 0 bases, and 8 bases lay between the germline ends. The chain's CDR3 is CASSPRSSYEQYF. The CDR3 nucleotides are TGTGCCAGCAGCCCTAGGAGCTCCTACGAGCAGTACTTC.

This clonotype was seen ten or more times. This chain joins TRBV7-9 and TRBJ2-7, with D perhaps given as TRBD1 or TRBD2 (6 bases each). CDR3 length: 15 amino acids. CDR1 and CDR2 from the germline V gene are SEHNR and FQNEAQ (reference sequence). Between the trimmed V and J ends, which lost 5 bases and 4 bases, there was a span of 18 bases. The CDR3 is CASSPKDTGRYEQYF. CDR3 nucleotide sequence: TGTGCCAGCAGCCCGAAAGATACAGGGAGGTACGAGCAGTACTTC.

The V gene is TRBV25-1, the J gene TRBJ1-6, with 9 bases fitting TRBD1. CDR3 size: 17 residues. With V trimmed by 6 bases and J by 3 bases, 9 bases remained unmatched. Germline V gene sequence: CDR1 MGHDK, CDR2 SYGVNS. The CDR3 DNA is TGTGCCAGCAGCGCTTCGACAGGGGGGGACTATAATTCACCCCTCCACTTT. Encoded protein: CASSASTGGDYNSPLHF.

This clonotype was observed a handful of times. A read error is likely, as this CDR3 ends without the conserved phenylalanine or tryptophan. The chain combines TRBV20-1 with TRBJ2-4; the D call may be TRBD1 or TRBD2 (6 bases each). CDR3 length: 14 residues. CDR1 and CDR2 from the germline V gene are DFQATT and SNEGSKA (reference sequence). Trimming left V 0 bases short and J 6 bases short, with 12 bases between. The DNA for the CDR3 is TGCAGTGCTAGAGATGGAGGGGGGCTAAACATTCAGTACCTC. Protein product: CSARDGGGLNIQYL.

This clonotype was counted many times. The chain is built from TRBV5-4 and TRBJ1-2; D possibly corresponds to TRBD1 (5 bases). CDR1 and CDR2 (germline): SGHNT, YYREEE (reference sequence). V was pared by 2 bases and J by 4 bases, with 12 bases between. CDR3 length: 14 amino acids. As DNA, the CDR3 is TGTGCCAGCAGCTTTCAGGGTGTAGTCTATGGCTACACCTTC. This gives the protein CASSFQGVVYGYTF. The variable domain in full, with the rest retrieved from reference TRBV5-4 and TRBJ1-2, is ETGVTQSPTHLIKTRGQQVTLRCSSQSGHNTVSWYQQALGQGPQFIFQYYREEENGRGNFPPRFSGLQFPNYSSELNVNALELDDSALYLCASSFQGVVYGYTFGSGTRLTVV.

The V and J genes are TRBV7-6 and TRBJ1-2; the D gene is possibly TRBD1 (6 bases). The germline V gene encodes CDR1 SGHVS and CDR2 FNYEAQ. This CDR3 region has 14 residues. V was shortened by 5 bases and J by 7 bases, with 17 bases between the two germline ends. CDR3 nucleotides: TGTGCCAGCAGCCCCGGGACATCAGGTAGTGGCTACACCTTC. This codes for CASSPGTSGSGYTF.

The chain combines TRBV11-2 with TRBJ1-1; D uncertain. CDR3 length: 15 amino acids. Per germline, CDR1 SGHAT and CDR2 FQNNGV. Trimming removed 1 base at V and 5 bases at J, with 14 bases between. The CDR3 bases are TGTGCCAGCAGCTTAGTCAATCCAGTCAGGACTGAAGCTTTCTTT. This codes for CASSLVNPVRTEAFF.

This chain connects TRBV29-1 to TRBJ2-7; D is unclear. Germline CDR1 SQVTM, CDR2 ANQGSEA. V was cut by 5 bases and J by 6 bases, with 14 bases left in between. The CDR3 length is 12 residues. CDR3 sequence (DNA): TGCAGCGTTCGGGCCGGCCCGCTCGAGCAGTACTTC. It yields the protein CSVRAGPLEQYF.